Presented here are 12 T cell receptor beta chains from one specimen sequenced in a study of Tregs in tolerant kidney transplant recipients. The assay was immunoSEQ multiplex PCR, and TCRdb's table has in-frame clones only and misses some. The data hold roughly 250,000 clones, with approximately 84% observed a single time. The specimen was CD4+ T cells from blood. The source of these receptors is a human donor in good health.

V gene TRBV6-5 combines with J gene TRBJ1-1; D unclear. CDR1 is MNHEY, CDR2 SVGAGI, per germline. Trimming removed 0 bases from V and 0 bases from J, with 5 bases in between. This CDR3 comprises 14 residues. CDR3 nucleotides: TGTGCCAGCAGTTACTCCGGGCTGAACACTGAAGCTTTCTTT. Protein sequence: CASSYSGLNTEAFF.

The V gene is TRBV5-1, the J gene TRBJ1-1, with a possible D match to TRBD1 (6 bases). Germline lookup yields CDR1 SGHRS and CDR2 YFSETQ. The germline V and J ends were trimmed by 1 base and 4 bases, with 14 bases remaining between them. CDR3 size: 15 residues. The CDR3 DNA sequence: TGCGCCAGCAGCTTGCCCGGGGGCGGGGGCACTGAAGCTTTCTTT. This gives the protein CASSLPGGGGTEAFF.

The V and J genes are TRBV5-4 and TRBJ1-4; D call uncertain. V was trimmed by 2 bases and J by 4 bases, leaving 12 bases between them. The germline V gene has CDR1 SGHNT and CDR2 YYREEE (reference sequence). This CDR3 has 15 residues. The CDR3 reads CASSLSQMSNEKLFF. In DNA form, the CDR3 reads TGTGCCAGCAGCTTATCTCAGATGAGTAATGAAAAACTGTTTTTT.

The CDR3 DNA sequence: TGCAGCGTTGATCCGGCAGTAGGTCAAGAGACCCAGTACTTC. It translates to CSVDPAVGQETQYF. The J gene is TRBJ2-5, the V gene TRBV29-1; D call uncertain. Germline assignment: CDR1 SQVTM and CDR2 ANQGSEA. V was shortened by 3 bases and J by 2 bases, with 13 bases between the two germline ends. CDR3 length equals 14 residues. Full variable domain (outside the CDR3, taken from reference TRBV29-1 and TRBJ2-5): SAVISQKPSRDICQRGTSLTIQCQVDSQVTMMFWYRQQPGQSLTLIATANQGSEATYESGFVIDKFPISRPNLTFSTLTVSNMSPEDSSIYLCSVDPAVGQETQYFGPGTRLLVL.

The gene calls are TRBV19 and TRBJ1-2, with D possibly being TRBD1 (5 bases). Germline loops: CDR1 LNHDA, CDR2 SQIVND (reference sequence). The CDR3 is 14 residues long. Trimming removed 3 bases at V and 7 bases at J, with 15 bases between. This chain's CDR3 is CASSIRNPTGGYTF. The CDR3 DNA sequence: TGTGCCAGTAGTATTAGGAACCCCACAGGTGGCTACACCTTC.

The chain couples TRBV7-9 to TRBJ2-3; D could derive from TRBD1 or TRBD2 (5 bases each). The V gene's germline CDR1 is SEHNR and CDR2 FQNEAQ (reference sequence). The V gene lost 5 bases and the J gene lost 3 bases, with 18 bases spanning the gap. The CDR3 covers 16 residues. As DNA, the CDR3 is TGTGCCAGCAGCCGGACCCTCTCAGAGGGGACAGATACGCAGTATTTT. Residues: CASSRTLSEGTDTQYF.

The V and J genes are TRBV9 and TRBJ1-6; tentatively, D is TRBD1 (6 bases). The CDR3 spans 16 residues. Germline CDR1 SGDLS, CDR2 YYNGEE. V lost 0 bases and J lost 4, with 11 bases in between. The CDR3 DNA is TGTGCCAGCAGCGTAGCTTCAGGGGAGTATAATTCACCCCTCCACTTT. As protein: CASSVASGEYNSPLHF.

The rearrangement uses TRBV2 and TRBJ2-1, with TRBD1 matching 9 bases. The J segment lost 3 bases and the V segment lost 6 bases, leaving 6 bases of the junction unmatched. Germline V lookup: CDR1 SNHLY, CDR2 FYNNEI. There are 15 residues in the CDR3. The CDR3 DNA reads as TGTGCCAGCAGGTGGGGACAGGGAGGCTACAATGAGCAGTTCTTC. Protein sequence: CASRWGQGGYNEQFF. The full variable domain, rest sourced from reference TRBV2 and TRBJ2-1, is EPEVTQTPSHQVTQMGQEVILRCVPISNHLYFYWYRQILGQKVEFLVSFYNNEISEKSEIFDDQFSVERPDGSNFTLKIRSTKLEDSAMYFCASRWGQGGYNEQFFGPGTRLTVL.

The genes are TRBV19 and TRBJ1-1, with 7 bases lining up with TRBD1. Germline V gene sequence: CDR1 LNHDA, CDR2 SQIVND (reference sequence). V shed 7 bases, J shed 5 bases, and the junction held 10 bases outside the gene matches. The CDR3 extends over 14 amino acids. CDR3: CASNLGRGWTEAFF. In nucleotides, the CDR3 is TGTGCCAGTAATCTGGGCAGGGGGTGGACTGAAGCTTTCTTT. The full variable domain, completed using reference TRBV19 and TRBJ1-1, is DGGITQSPKYLFRKEGQNVTLSCEQNLNHDAMYWYRQDPGQGLRLIYYSQIVNDFQKGDIAEGYSVSREKKESFPLTVTSAQKNPTAFYLCASNLGRGWTEAFFGQGTRLTVV.

The chain has TRBV11-3 and TRBJ2-3, with 15 positions matching TRBD2. The V gene's germline CDR1 is SGHNT and CDR2 YENEEA. Trimming took 4 bases from V and 0 from J; bases not matched to a gene: 8. The CDR3 is 19 residues long. CDR3 region: CASSSSPGLAGGSTDTQYF. Here the CDR3 DNA reads TGTGCCAGCAGCTCCTCCCCGGGACTAGCGGGAGGTAGCACAGATACGCAGTATTTT.

V is TRBV4-1 and J is TRBJ2-3; D unresolved. Germline CDR1 MGHRA, CDR2 YSYEKL. This CDR3 spans 15 amino acids. V was clipped by 2 bases and J by 8 bases, with 17 bases between them. CDR3 region: CASSQFRPEETTQYF. The CDR3 DNA reads TGCGCCAGCAGCCAATTTCGGCCGGAAGAAACTACGCAGTATTTT.

The chain carries TRBV7-2 and TRBJ1-5; the match to TRBD1 covers 8 bases. Germline V CDR1 and CDR2: SGHTA, FQGNSA. The junction had 9 bases not matched to a gene; V was cut back by 4 bases and J by 7 bases. The CDR3 consists of 15 residues. This CDR3 reads CASSSFGQGGQPQHF. CDR3 nucleotides: TGTGCCAGCAGCTCCTTCGGACAGGGAGGACAGCCCCAGCATTTT.